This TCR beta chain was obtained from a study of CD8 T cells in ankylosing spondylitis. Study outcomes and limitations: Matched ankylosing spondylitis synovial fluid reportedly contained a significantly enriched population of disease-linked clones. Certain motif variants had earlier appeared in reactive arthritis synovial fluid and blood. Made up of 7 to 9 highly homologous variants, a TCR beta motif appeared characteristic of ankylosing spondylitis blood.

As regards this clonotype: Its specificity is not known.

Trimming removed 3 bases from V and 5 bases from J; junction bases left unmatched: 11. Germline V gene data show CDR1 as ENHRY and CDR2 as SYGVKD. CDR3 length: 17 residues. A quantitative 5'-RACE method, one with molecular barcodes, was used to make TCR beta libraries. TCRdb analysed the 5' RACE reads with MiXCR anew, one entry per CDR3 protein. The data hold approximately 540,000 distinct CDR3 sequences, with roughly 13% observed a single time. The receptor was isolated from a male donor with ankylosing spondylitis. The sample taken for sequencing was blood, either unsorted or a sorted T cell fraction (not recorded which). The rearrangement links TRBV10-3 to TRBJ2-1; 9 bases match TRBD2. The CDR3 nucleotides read TGTGCCATCAGTGATGGGGCTAGCGGGACGGTTAACAATGAGCAGTTCTTC. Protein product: CAISDGASGTVNNEQFF.